The present T cell receptor beta chain was sequenced within a study of OX40 agonist ivuxolimab in advanced cancers. CDR3 size: 15 residues. The germline V gene has CDR1 SGHRS and CDR2 YFSETQ. V lost 8 bases to trimming and J lost 3 bases; unmatched junction nucleotides: 12. Measured with immunoSEQ multiplex PCR; TCRdb has only the in-frame clones, and not every one. The sample carries 81,000 or so clones, around 90% recorded once. Sequencing was performed on CD4+ or CD8+ T cells sorted from blood, taken in a trial of the OX40 agonist ivuxolimab. This chain links TRBV5-1 with TRBJ2-7; 9 bases align to TRBD1. This receptor was taken from an adult with an advanced solid tumor such as melanoma, head and neck, liver or kidney cancer. The CDR3 region is CASAVIRDRVYEQYF. CDR3 nucleotides: TGCGCCAGTGCCGTCATCCGGGACAGGGTCTACGAGCAGTACTTC. Full variable domain (remainder filled in from reference TRBV5-1 and TRBJ2-7): KAGVTQTPRYLIKTRGQQVTLSCSPISGHRSVSWYQQTPGQGLQFLFEYFSETQRNKGNFPGRFSGRQFSNSRSEMNVSTLELGDSALYLCASAVIRDRVYEQYFGPGTRLTVT.